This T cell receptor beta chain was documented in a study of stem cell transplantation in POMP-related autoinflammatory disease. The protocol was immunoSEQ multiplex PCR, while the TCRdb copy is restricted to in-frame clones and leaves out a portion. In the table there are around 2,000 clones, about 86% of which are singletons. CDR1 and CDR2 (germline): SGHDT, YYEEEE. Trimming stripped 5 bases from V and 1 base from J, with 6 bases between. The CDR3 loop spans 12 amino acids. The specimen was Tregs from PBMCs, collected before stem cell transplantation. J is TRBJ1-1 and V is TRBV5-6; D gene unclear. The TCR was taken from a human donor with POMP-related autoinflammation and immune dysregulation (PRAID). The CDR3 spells CASSYRNTEAFF. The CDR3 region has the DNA TGTGCCAGCAGTTACAGGAACACTGAAGCTTTCTTT.